The source of this TCR beta chain is a study of T cell repertoires in cytomegalovirus infection. TCRdb analysed the reads with MiXCR anew, one entry per CDR3 protein. The sample lists 600,000 to 800,000 distinct CDR3 sequences; more than 20% were seen once. The V and J ends lost 6 bases and 8 bases, in that order; junction bases with no gene match: 12. Germline V gene sequence: CDR1 MNHEY, CDR2 SVGAGI. The CDR3 extends over 14 amino acids. The rearrangement links TRBV6-5 to TRBJ1-2; 7 nucleotides agree with TRBD1. The source material was CD8+ T cells from PBMCs. This TCR was sampled from a human donor in good health (CMV status not recorded). Some clones in this sample may be carry-over from other donors' samples. The CDR3 here is CASSYLGTVEGYTF. The DNA for the CDR3 is TGTGCCAGCAGCTACCTGGGGACAGTGGAAGGCTACACCTTC.